The entry below gives a single TCR beta chain sequence along with its context. Its antigen is still unknown. CD45RO-negative CD8 cells positively selected for CCR7 made up the naive population, which excluded terminally differentiated effector memory CD45RA+ cells. This sample stems from a study of shared clonotypes between healthy human individuals. Study overall: A couple of women and three men aged 18 to 49 served as donors. The study's findings and limits: Sharing across four donors was highest in naive CD4 (around 5%) and lowest in memory CD8 (approximately 0.4%). Some clonotypes were shared by all four sorted-subset donors, while others were not shared. The non-shared ones had lower generation probabilities than the shared ones.

Method: immunoSEQ multiplex PCR; TCRdb's copy keeps in-frame clones and lacks some. Among over 2 million clones, approximately 94% were seen once, and the ten largest hold roughly 1.1%. Germline CDR1 reads SEHNR; CDR2 reads FQNEAQ (reference sequence). V shed 10 bases and J shed 0 bases, with 24 bases lying between them. This CDR3 has 18 amino acids. The clonotype originates from a man younger than 35 in good health. Sequencing input: naive CD8+ T cells sorted from blood. The rearrangement links TRBV7-9 to TRBJ2-2; D is undetermined. The CDR3 DNA follows: TGTGCCATCCCAACTATGGCTAATACCTTTTCGAACACCGGGGAGCTGTTTTTT. Its protein is CAIPTMANTFSNTGELFF.